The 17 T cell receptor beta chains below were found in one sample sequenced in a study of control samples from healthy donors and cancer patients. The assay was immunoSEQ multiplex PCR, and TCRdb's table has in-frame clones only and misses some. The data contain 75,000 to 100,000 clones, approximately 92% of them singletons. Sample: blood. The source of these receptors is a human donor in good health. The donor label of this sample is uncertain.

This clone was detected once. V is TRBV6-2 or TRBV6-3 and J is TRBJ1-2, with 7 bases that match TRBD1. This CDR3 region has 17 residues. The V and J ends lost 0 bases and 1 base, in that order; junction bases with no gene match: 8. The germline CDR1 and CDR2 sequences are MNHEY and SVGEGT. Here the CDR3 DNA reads TGTGCCAGCAGTTACTCCGCTCTAACAGGGGATAACTATGGCTACACCTTC. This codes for CASSYSALTGDNYGYTF.

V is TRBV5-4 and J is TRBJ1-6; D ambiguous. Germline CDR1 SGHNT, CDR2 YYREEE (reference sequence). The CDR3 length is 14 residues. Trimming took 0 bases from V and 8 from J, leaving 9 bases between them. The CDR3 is CASSLAASYSPLHF. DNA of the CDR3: TGTGCCAGCAGCTTGGCGGCTTCTTATTCACCCCTCCACTTT.

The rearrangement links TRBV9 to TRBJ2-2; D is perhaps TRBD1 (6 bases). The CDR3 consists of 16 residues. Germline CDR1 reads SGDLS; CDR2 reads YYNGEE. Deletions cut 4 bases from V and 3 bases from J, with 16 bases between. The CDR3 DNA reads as TGTGCCAGCAGCTTTTTAGGGACACTCGACACCGGGGAGCTGTTTTTT. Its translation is CASSFLGTLDTGELFF.

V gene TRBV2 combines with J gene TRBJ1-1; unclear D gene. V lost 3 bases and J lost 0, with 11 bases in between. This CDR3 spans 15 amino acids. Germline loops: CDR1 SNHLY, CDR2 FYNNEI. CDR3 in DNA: TGTGCCAGCAGTGAGGGCCAAACCTTGAACACTGAAGCTTTCTTT. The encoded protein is CASSEGQTLNTEAFF.

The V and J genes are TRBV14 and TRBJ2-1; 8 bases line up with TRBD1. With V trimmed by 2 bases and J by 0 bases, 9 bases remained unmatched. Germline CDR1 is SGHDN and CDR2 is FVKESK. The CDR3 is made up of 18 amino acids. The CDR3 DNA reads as TGTGCCAGCAGCCAAACTACCGGGACAGGAGTCTCCTACAATGAGCAGTTCTTC. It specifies CASSQTTGTGVSYNEQFF. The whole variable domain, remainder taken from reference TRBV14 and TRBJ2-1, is EAGVTQFPSHSVIEKGQTVTLRCDPISGHDNLYWYRRVMGKEIKFLLHFVKESKQDESGMPNNRFLAERTGGTYSTLKVQPAELEDSGVYFCASSQTTGTGVSYNEQFFGPGTRLTVL.

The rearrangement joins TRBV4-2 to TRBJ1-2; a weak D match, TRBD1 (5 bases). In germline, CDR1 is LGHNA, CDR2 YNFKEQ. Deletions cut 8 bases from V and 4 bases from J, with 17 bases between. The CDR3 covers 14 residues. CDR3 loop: CASGNSGSIYGYTF. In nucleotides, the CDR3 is TGTGCCAGCGGAAATTCAGGGTCTATCTATGGCTACACCTTC.

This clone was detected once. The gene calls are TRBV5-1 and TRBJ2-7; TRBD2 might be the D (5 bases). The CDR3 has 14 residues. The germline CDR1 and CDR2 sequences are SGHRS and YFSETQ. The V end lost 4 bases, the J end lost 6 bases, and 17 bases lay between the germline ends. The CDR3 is CASSDDGLLGEQYF. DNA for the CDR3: TGCGCCAGCAGCGACGATGGACTCCTGGGCGAGCAGTACTTC.

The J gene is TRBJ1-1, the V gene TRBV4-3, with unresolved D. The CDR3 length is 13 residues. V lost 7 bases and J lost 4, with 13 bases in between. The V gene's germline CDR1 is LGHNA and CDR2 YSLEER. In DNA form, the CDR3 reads TGCGCCAGCAAGGGAATTAAAAGCACTGAAGCTTTCTTT. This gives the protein CASKGIKSTEAFF.

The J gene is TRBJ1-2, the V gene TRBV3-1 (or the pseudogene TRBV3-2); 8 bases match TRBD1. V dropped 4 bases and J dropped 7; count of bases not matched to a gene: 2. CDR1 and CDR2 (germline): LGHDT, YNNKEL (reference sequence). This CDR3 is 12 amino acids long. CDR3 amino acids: CASSLTGVGYTF. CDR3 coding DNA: TGTGCCAGCAGCCTGACAGGGGTTGGCTACACCTTC.

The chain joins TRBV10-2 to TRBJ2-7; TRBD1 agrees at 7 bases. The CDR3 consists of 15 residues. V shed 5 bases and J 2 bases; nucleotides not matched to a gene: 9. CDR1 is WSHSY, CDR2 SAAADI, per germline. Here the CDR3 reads CASSWDSLRPYEQYF. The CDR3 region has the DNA TGCGCCAGCAGTTGGGACAGCCTACGTCCCTACGAGCAGTACTTC.

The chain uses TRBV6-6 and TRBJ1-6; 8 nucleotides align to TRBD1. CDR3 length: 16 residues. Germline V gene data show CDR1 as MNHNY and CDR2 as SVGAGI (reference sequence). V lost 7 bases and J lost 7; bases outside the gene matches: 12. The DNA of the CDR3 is TGTGCCAGCACCCCCCAGGGGGACAGGTCAAATTCACCCCTCCACTTT. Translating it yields CASTPQGDRSNSPLHF.

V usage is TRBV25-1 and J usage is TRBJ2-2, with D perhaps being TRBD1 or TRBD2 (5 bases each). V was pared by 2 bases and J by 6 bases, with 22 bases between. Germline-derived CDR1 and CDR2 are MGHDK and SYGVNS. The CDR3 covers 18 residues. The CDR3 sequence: CASSEQAPRDGTAGELFF. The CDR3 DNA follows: TGTGCCAGCAGTGAACAGGCGCCCAGGGACGGTACGGCCGGGGAGCTGTTTTTT.

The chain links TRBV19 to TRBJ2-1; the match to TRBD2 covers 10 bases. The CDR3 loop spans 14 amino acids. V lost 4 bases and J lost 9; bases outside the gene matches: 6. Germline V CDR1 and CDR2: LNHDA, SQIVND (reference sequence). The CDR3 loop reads CASSTSGGLSEQFF. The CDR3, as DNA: TGTGCCAGTAGTACTAGCGGGGGACTCAGTGAGCAGTTCTTC. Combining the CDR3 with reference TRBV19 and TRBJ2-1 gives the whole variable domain DGGITQSPKYLFRKEGQNVTLSCEQNLNHDAMYWYRQDPGQGLRLIYYSQIVNDFQKGDIAEGYSVSREKKESFPLTVTSAQKNPTAFYLCASSTSGGLSEQFFGPGTRLTVL.

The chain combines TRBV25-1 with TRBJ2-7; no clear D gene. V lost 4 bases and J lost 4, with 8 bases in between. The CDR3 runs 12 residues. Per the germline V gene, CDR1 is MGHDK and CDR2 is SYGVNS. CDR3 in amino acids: CASSVERYEQYF. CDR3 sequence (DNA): TGTGCCAGCAGTGTTGAGAGGTACGAGCAGTACTTC.

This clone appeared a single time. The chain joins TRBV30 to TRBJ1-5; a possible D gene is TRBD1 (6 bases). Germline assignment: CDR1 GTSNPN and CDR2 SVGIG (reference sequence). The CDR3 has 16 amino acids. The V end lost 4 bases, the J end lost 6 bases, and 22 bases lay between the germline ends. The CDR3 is CAWTLCRGGDCQPQHF. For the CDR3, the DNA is TGTGCCTGGACTCTATGCCGAGGGGGGGATTGTCAGCCCCAGCATTTT.

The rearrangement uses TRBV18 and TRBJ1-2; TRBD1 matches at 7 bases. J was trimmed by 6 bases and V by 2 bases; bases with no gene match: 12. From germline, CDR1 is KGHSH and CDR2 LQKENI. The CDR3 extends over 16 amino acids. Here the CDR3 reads CASSPARDRAINGYTF. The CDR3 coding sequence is TGTGCCAGCTCACCAGCGAGAGACAGGGCGATCAATGGCTACACCTTC.

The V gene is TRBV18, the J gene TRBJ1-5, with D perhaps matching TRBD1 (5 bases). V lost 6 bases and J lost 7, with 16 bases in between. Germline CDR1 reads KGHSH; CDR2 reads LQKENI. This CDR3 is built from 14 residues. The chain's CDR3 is CASSTGQGSQPQHF. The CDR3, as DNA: TGTGCCAGCTCCACCGGGCAGGGCTCCCAGCCCCAGCATTTT.